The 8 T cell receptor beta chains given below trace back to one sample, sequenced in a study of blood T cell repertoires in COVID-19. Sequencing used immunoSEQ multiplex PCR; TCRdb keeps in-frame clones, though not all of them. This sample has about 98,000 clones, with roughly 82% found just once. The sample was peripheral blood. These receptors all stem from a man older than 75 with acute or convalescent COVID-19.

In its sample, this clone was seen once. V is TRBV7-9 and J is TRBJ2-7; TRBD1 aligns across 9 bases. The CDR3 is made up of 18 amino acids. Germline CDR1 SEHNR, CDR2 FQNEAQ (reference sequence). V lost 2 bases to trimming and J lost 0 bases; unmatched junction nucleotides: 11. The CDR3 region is CASSLPLDRGFPSYEQYF. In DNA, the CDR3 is TGTGCCAGCAGCTTACCGCTTGACAGGGGGTTCCCCTCCTACGAGCAGTACTTC.

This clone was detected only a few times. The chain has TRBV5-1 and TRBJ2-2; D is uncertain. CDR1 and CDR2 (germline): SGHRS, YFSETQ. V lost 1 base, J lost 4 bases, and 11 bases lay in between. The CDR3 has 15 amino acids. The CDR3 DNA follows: TGCGCCAGCAGCTTGAGCCCCCTTAGCACCGGGGAGCTGTTTTTT. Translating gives CASSLSPLSTGELFF.

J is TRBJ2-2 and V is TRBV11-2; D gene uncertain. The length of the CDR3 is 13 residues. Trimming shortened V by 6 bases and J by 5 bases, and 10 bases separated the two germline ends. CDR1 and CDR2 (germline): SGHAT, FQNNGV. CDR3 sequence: CASSYPRTGELFF. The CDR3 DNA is TGTGCCAGCAGTTATCCCAGGACCGGGGAGCTGTTTTTT.

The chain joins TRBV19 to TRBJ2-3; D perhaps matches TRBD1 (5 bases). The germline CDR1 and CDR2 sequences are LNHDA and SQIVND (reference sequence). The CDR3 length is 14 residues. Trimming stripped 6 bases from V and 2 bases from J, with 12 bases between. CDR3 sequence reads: CASRRTHTTDTQYF. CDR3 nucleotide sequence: TGTGCCAGTAGGCGGACACATACCACAGATACGCAGTATTTT.

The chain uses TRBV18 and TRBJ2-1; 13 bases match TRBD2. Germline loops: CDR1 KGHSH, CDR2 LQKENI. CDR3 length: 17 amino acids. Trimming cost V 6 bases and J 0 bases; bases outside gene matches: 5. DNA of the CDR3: TGTGCCAGCTCTCGGACTAGCGGGAGAAGCTCCTACAATGAGCAGTTCTTC. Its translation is CASSRTSGRSSYNEQFF.

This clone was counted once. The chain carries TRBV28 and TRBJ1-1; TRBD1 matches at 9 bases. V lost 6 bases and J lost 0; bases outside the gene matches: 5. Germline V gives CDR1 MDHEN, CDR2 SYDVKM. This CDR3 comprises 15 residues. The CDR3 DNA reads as TGTGCCAGCAGACTGGACAGGGGCATGAACACTGAAGCTTTCTTT. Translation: CASRLDRGMNTEAFF.

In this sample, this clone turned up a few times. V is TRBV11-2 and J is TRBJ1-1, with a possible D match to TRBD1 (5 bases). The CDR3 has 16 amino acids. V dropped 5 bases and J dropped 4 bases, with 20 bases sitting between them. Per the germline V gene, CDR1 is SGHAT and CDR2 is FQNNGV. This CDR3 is CASSNIGSGGGTEAFF. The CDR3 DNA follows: TGTGCCAGCAGCAACATAGGGTCCGGGGGAGGCACTGAAGCTTTCTTT.

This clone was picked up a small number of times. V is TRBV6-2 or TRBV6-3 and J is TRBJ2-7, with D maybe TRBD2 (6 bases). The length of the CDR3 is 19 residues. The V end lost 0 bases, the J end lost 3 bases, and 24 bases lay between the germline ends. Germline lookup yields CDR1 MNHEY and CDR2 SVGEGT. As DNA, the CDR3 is TGTGCCAGCAGTTACTCCGACCTGCGGGACGGCGGAACGCACTACGAGCAGTACTTC. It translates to CASSYSDLRDGGTHYEQYF.